Below, 27 T cell receptor beta chains from the same sample are listed, as sequenced in a study of STAT3 mutations in large granular lymphocyte leukemia (dated by TCRdb to between 2018 and 2021). The investigation overall reported the following: At least one immunodominant TCRbeta clonotype was present in every T-LGLL patient, and multiple immunodominant subclonotypes appeared in about half of the T-LGLL patients.

Receptor amplification or capture employed the immunoSEQ multiplex PCR assay. The table was pulled from immuneACCESS by TCRdb, which kept in-frame rearrangements only. Such tables lose some clones; where checked, under half of the loss comes from unresolved V genes, and the rest has no known cause. This sample comprises around 8,600 clones, 70% to 90% of them detected only once. Roughly four fifths of the sample is in the top ten clones. These TCRs are of unknown antigen specificity. Sequencing was done on a sample of peripheral blood mononuclear cells. These receptors were taken from a man older than 75 with T-cell large granular lymphocyte leukemia. Some clones in this sample may be carry-over from other donors' samples. The age is the age at diagnosis.

In DNA form, the CDR3 reads TGTGCCTGGAGTGAAGGTGGGGATGGCTATGGCTACACCTTC. It encodes CAWSEGGDGYGYTF. The chain links TRBV30 to TRBJ1-2; no definite D call. Trimming took 1 base from V and 4 from J, leaving 13 bases between them. Germline lookup yields CDR1 GTSNPN and CDR2 SVGIG (reference sequence). This CDR3 contains 14 residues.

This sequence joins TRBV30 and TRBJ2-6, with D possibly matching TRBD2 (6 bases). The CDR3 is 16 amino acids. Germline V CDR1 and CDR2: GTSNPN, SVGIG (reference sequence). V lost 2 bases, J lost 0 bases, and 11 bases lay in between. CDR3 nucleotides: TGTGCCTGGAGTTGGGGGGTCCCCTCTGGGGCCAACGTCCTGACTTTC. Translated, it gives CAWSWGVPSGANVLTF. Complete variable domain (other parts from reference TRBV30 and TRBJ2-6): SQTIHQWPATLVQPVGSPLSLECTVEGTSNPNLYWYRQAAGRGLQLLFYSVGIGQISSEVPQNLSASRPQDRQFILSSKKLLLSDSGFYLCAWSWGVPSGANVLTFGAGSRLTVL.

V usage is TRBV7-2 and J usage is TRBJ1-3; D unresolved. V was shortened by 0 bases and J by 0 bases, with 6 bases between the two germline ends. Germline values: CDR1 SGHTA, CDR2 FQGNSA. CDR3 length equals 15 residues. CDR3 sequence reads: CASSLAALSGNTIYF. As DNA, the CDR3 is TGTGCCAGCAGCTTAGCGGCCCTCTCTGGAAACACCATATATTTT.

This clone is classed as medium-sized. The chain has TRBV4-1 and TRBJ2-4, with D tentatively TRBD2 (5 bases). V lost 2 bases and J lost 9, with 17 bases in between. Germline-derived CDR1 and CDR2 are MGHRA and YSYEKL. This CDR3 is built from 15 residues. As DNA, the CDR3 is TGCGCCAGCAGCCAATACCGGCAGCCACGGGGCATTCAGTACTTC. Amino acids: CASSQYRQPRGIQYF.

This chain uses TRBV5-5 with TRBJ2-5; 7 bases are shared with TRBD2. Germline lookup yields CDR1 SGHKS and CDR2 YYEKEE (reference sequence). The CDR3 consists of 16 residues. V was clipped by 1 base and J by 5 bases; unmatched bases: 11. The CDR3 nucleotides read TGTGCCAGCAGCTTGTATGCCGGGGAGGGGCGGGAGACCCAGTACTTC. It encodes CASSLYAGEGRETQYF.

The rearrangement uses TRBV6-1 and TRBJ2-3; 7 positions agree with TRBD1. CDR1 MNHNS and CDR2 SASEGT come from the germline V gene. The CDR3 extends over 14 amino acids. With V trimmed by 7 bases and J by 6 bases, 10 bases remained unmatched. This chain's CDR3 is CASTPTGQTDTQYF. The CDR3 DNA reads TGTGCCAGCACCCCGACGGGACAGACCGATACGCAGTATTTT.

V usage is TRBV14 and J usage is TRBJ1-6; TRBD1 matches 7 bases. Germline values: CDR1 SGHDN, CDR2 FVKESK. The CDR3 is 20 residues long. Trimming removed 4 bases from V and 7 bases from J; junction bases left unmatched: 22. The CDR3 nucleotides are TGTGCCAGCAGCCTCCCGGACAGGCCAATAAATAAAGTGTCAAATTCACCCCTCCACTTT. Amino acid sequence: CASSLPDRPINKVSNSPLHF.

This clone has only one observation. The genes are TRBV7-3 and TRBJ2-7; the D gene could be TRBD1 or TRBD2 (5 bases each). The CDR3 is made up of 13 amino acids. V gave up 5 bases and J gave up 2 bases, with 10 bases separating them. Germline lookup yields CDR1 SGHTA and CDR2 FQGTGA. CDR3 region: CASSREGTYEQYF. The CDR3 region has the DNA TGTGCCAGCAGCCGCGAGGGGACCTACGAGCAGTACTTC. Together with reference TRBV7-3 and TRBJ2-7, the CDR3 gives the full variable domain: GAGVSQTPSNKVTEKGKYVELRCDPISGHTALYWYRQSLGQGPEFLIYFQGTGAADDSGLPNDRFFAVRPEGSVSTLKIQRTERGDSAVYLCASSREGTYEQYFGPGTRLTVT.

CDR3 residues: CASSLDGQGPGELFF. The CDR3 DNA sequence: TGTGCCAGCAGCTTAGACGGGCAGGGCCCCGGGGAGCTGTTTTTT. The chain recombines TRBV11-3 with TRBJ2-2; D perhaps matches TRBD1 (5 bases). V shed 0 bases and J shed 6 bases, with 11 bases lying between them. Germline V gene data show CDR1 as SGHNT and CDR2 as YENEEA. The CDR3 extends over 15 amino acids.

The chain links TRBV5-1 to TRBJ1-4; D is possibly TRBD1 (6 bases). Trimming cost V 2 bases and J 6 bases, with 11 bases left between them. Germline loops: CDR1 SGHRS, CDR2 YFSETQ. The CDR3 has 14 residues. As DNA, the CDR3 is TGCGCCAGCAGCTTAGGGGGGTTGGATGAAAAACTGTTTTTT. Translation gives CASSLGGLDEKLFF.

J is TRBJ1-5 and V is TRBV5-6; D uncertain. The CDR3 covers 15 residues. Per the germline V gene, CDR1 is SGHDT and CDR2 is YYEEEE. With 0 bases removed from V and 5 bases from J, the gap between germline ends came to 12 bases. The CDR3 DNA is TGTGCCAGCAGCTTGGGTATAGCCCAAGATCAGCCCCAGCATTTT. Protein sequence: CASSLGIAQDQPQHF. The complete variable domain, with remaining parts taken from reference TRBV5-6 and TRBJ1-5, reads DAGVTQSPTHLIKTRGQQVTLRCSPKSGHDTVSWYQQALGQGPQFIFQYYEEEERQRGNFPDRFSGHQFPNYSSELNVNALLLGDSALYLCASSLGIAQDQPQHFGDGTRLSIL.

The rearrangement joins TRBV5-8 to TRBJ2-7, with a tentative D call TRBD2 (5 bases). CDR3 length: 12 amino acids. The germline V and J ends were trimmed by 5 bases and 3 bases, with 9 bases remaining between them. CDR1 is SGHTS and CDR2 is YDEGEE in the germline V gene. Here the CDR3 DNA reads TGTGCCAGCAGGGGGAGTCACTACGAGCAGTACTTC. Residues: CASRGSHYEQYF.

The chain is built from TRBV7-2 and TRBJ2-6; D call uncertain. This CDR3 has 15 residues. With 1 base removed from V and 4 bases from J, the gap between germline ends came to 8 bases. CDR1 SGHTA and CDR2 FQGNSA come from the germline V gene. CDR3 loop: CASSLEGSGANVLTF. The CDR3 DNA reads as TGTGCCAGCAGCTTAGAAGGGTCCGGGGCCAACGTCCTGACTTTC.

This chain uses TRBV19 with TRBJ1-1; possible D gene TRBD1, 6 bases. Germline values: CDR1 LNHDA, CDR2 SQIVND (reference sequence). V gave up 9 bases and J gave up 1 base, with 12 bases separating them. There are 13 residues in the CDR3. The CDR3: CASQGQKNTEAFF. CDR3 coding DNA: TGTGCCAGCCAGGGGCAGAAGAACACTGAAGCTTTCTTT.

The chain joins TRBV6-5 to TRBJ2-4; D gene ambiguous. Trimming pared 7 bases from V and 0 bases from J, leaving 13 bases between. The CDR3 consists of 15 residues. Germline CDR1 is MNHEY and CDR2 is SVGAGI. This chain's CDR3 is CASTRRQLAKNIQYF. The CDR3 nucleotides are TGTGCCAGCACCCGTCGGCAGTTAGCCAAAAACATTCAGTACTTC.

The V gene is TRBV6-6, the J gene TRBJ2-3, with D hard to call. CDR1 is MNHNY, CDR2 SVGAGI, per germline (reference sequence). The CDR3 runs to 15 residues. The V end lost 5 bases, the J end lost 4 bases, and 16 bases lay between the germline ends. The CDR3 loop reads CASSDKSKGADTQYF. CDR3 DNA: TGTGCCAGCAGTGACAAGTCCAAGGGTGCAGATACGCAGTATTTT.

The chain links TRBV19 to TRBJ2-5; 9 nucleotides agree with TRBD2. Germline trimming cut 4 bases from V and 5 bases from J; bases unmatched to any gene: 14. Germline values: CDR1 LNHDA, CDR2 SQIVND (reference sequence). The CDR3 contains 17 residues. DNA for the CDR3: TGTGCCAGTAGTAGCCGTCCCGCCGGGACTAGCAAGGAGACCCAGTACTTC. Translation gives CASSSRPAGTSKETQYF. Combining the CDR3 with reference TRBV19 and TRBJ2-5 gives the whole variable domain DGGITQSPKYLFRKEGQNVTLSCEQNLNHDAMYWYRQDPGQGLRLIYYSQIVNDFQKGDIAEGYSVSREKKESFPLTVTSAQKNPTAFYLCASSSRPAGTSKETQYFGPGTRLLVL.

The DNA of the CDR3 is TGTGCCAGCAGAACTAGCGGGGAAGAGACCCAGTACTTC. It encodes CASRTSGEETQYF. V usage is TRBV6-6 and J usage is TRBJ2-5; the match to TRBD2 covers 10 bases. Germline CDR1 MNHNY, CDR2 SVGAGI (reference sequence). The junction had 1 base not matched to a gene; V was cut back by 6 bases and J by 3 bases. This CDR3 comprises 13 residues.

This clone was seen only once. The chain employs TRBV7-8 and TRBJ2-1; TRBD2 matches 8 bases. With 5 bases clipped from V and 15 bases from J, the junction kept 6 bases outside the gene matches. This CDR3 region has 11 residues. The germline CDR1 and CDR2 sequences are SGHVS and FQNEAQ. CDR3 DNA sequence: TGTGCCAGCAGCAACAGCGGGGGCTCGTTCTTC. Protein sequence: CASSNSGGSFF.

This chain connects TRBV18 to TRBJ1-1; 8 bases map to TRBD1. V lost 4 bases and J lost 2; bases outside the gene matches: 6. The CDR3 loop spans 15 amino acids. Looked up from germline, CDR1 is KGHSH and CDR2 is LQKENI. This CDR3 reads CASSQLQGGNTEAFF. The CDR3 coding sequence is TGTGCCAGCTCACAACTACAGGGGGGTAACACTGAAGCTTTCTTT.

The chain is built from TRBV4-3 and TRBJ1-2; possible D gene TRBD1, 6 bases. CDR1 and CDR2 (germline): LGHNA, YSLEER. This CDR3 is 15 amino acids long. V lost 1 base, J lost 2 bases, and 11 bases lay in between. The DNA of the CDR3 is TGCGCCAGCAGCCAAGGTCAACAGGGAAACTATGGCTACACCTTC. Its translation is CASSQGQQGNYGYTF.

This chain joins TRBV10-3 and TRBJ2-5; D perhaps matches TRBD2 (7 bases). Germline V gene data show CDR1 as ENHRY and CDR2 as SYGVKD. The V and J ends lost 3 bases and 1 base respectively, with 12 bases between them. CDR3 length equals 15 residues. CDR3 sequence: CAISDGGAPQETQYF. As DNA, the CDR3 is TGTGCCATCAGTGATGGGGGGGCCCCCCAAGAGACCCAGTACTTC.

The gene calls are TRBV2 and TRBJ1-4; perhaps TRBD1 as D (6 bases). V was clipped by 5 bases and J by 0 bases, with 10 bases between them. Germline loops: CDR1 SNHLY, CDR2 FYNNEI. The length of the CDR3 is 15 residues. The CDR3 sequence is CASSSQGATNEKLFF. DNA for the CDR3: TGTGCCAGCAGTTCACAGGGCGCAACTAATGAAAAACTGTTTTTT.

The chain couples TRBV19 to TRBJ2-7, with 11 bases aligning to TRBD2. CDR3 size: 12 residues. V lost 7 bases and J lost 6; bases outside the gene matches: 2. In germline, CDR1 is LNHDA, CDR2 SQIVND (reference sequence). CDR3 in DNA: TGTGCCAGTATGGGGACTAGCGGCGAGCAGTACTTC. It yields the protein CASMGTSGEQYF. The full variable domain, its missing parts supplied by reference TRBV19 and TRBJ2-7, is DGGITQSPKYLFRKEGQNVTLSCEQNLNHDAMYWYRQDPGQGLRLIYYSQIVNDFQKGDIAEGYSVSREKKESFPLTVTSAQKNPTAFYLCASMGTSGEQYFGPGTRLTVT.

This clone was seen only once. The rearrangement uses TRBV27 and TRBJ1-2, with D perhaps matching TRBD1 (5 bases). Trimming stripped 6 bases from V and 0 bases from J, with 11 bases between. Germline lookup yields CDR1 MNHEY and CDR2 SMNVEV (reference sequence). The CDR3 is made up of 14 amino acids. CDR3 in amino acids: CASRHRRANYGYTF. The CDR3 DNA reads TGTGCCAGCAGACACAGGCGAGCTAACTATGGCTACACCTTC.

The chain couples TRBV27 to TRBJ2-1; D is undetermined. V lost 2 bases and J 8 bases, leaving 7 bases between the germline ends. CDR1 MNHEY and CDR2 SMNVEV come from the germline V gene (reference sequence). The CDR3 extends over 12 amino acids. Here the CDR3 DNA reads TGTGCCAGCAGTTTACCCACAGATGAGCAGTTCTTC. Protein product: CASSLPTDEQFF.

The V and J genes are TRBV18 and TRBJ1-2, with a weak D call TRBD1 (5 bases). The CDR3 totals 12 residues. Per the germline V gene, CDR1 is KGHSH and CDR2 is LQKENI. Trimming pared 5 bases from V and 10 bases from J, leaving 14 bases between. CDR3 nucleotide sequence: TGTGCCAGCTCATTGGACAAAGATCCCTACACCTTC. This gives the protein CASSLDKDPYTF.